This entry is about one TCR beta chain. Its antigen remains unknown. The source of approximately 2 micrograms of genomic DNA for TCR beta libraries was cryopreserved PBMCs. The CDR3 totals 14 residues. V was pared by 2 bases and J by 1 base, with 9 bases between. Germline CDR1 is SGHDT and CDR2 is YYEEEE. This sample was taken from a study of cytotoxic CD8 clonotypes in ibrutinib-treated CLL. Repertoires were generated with immunoSEQ multiplex PCR, while TCRdb's copy carries only in-frame clones and drops some. The table includes approximately 16,000 clones, approximately 58% detected once. The study's findings and limits: Clonality went up at ibrutinib response and then declined back toward baseline at progression.

Sequencing used PBMCs, obtained before ibrutinib treatment. The sequence derives from a human donor with chronic lymphocytic leukemia. The J gene is TRBJ1-1, the V gene TRBV5-6, with a possible D match to TRBD1 (6 bases). The CDR3 DNA sequence: TGTGCCAGCAGCTTTGGGACACCGAACACTGAAGCTTTCTTT. It yields the protein CASSFGTPNTEAFF.